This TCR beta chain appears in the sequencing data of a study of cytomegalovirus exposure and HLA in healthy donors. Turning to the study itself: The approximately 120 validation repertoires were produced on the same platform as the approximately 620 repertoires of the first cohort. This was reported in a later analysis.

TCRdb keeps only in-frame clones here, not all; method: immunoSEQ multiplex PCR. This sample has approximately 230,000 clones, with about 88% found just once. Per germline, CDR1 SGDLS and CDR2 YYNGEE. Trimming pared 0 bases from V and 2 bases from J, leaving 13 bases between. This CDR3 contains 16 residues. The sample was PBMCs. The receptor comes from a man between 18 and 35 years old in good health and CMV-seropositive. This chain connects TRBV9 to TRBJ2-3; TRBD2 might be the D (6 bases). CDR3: CASSVALAGPTDTQYF. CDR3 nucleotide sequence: TGTGCCAGCAGCGTAGCCTTGGCGGGACCCACAGATACGCAGTATTTT.